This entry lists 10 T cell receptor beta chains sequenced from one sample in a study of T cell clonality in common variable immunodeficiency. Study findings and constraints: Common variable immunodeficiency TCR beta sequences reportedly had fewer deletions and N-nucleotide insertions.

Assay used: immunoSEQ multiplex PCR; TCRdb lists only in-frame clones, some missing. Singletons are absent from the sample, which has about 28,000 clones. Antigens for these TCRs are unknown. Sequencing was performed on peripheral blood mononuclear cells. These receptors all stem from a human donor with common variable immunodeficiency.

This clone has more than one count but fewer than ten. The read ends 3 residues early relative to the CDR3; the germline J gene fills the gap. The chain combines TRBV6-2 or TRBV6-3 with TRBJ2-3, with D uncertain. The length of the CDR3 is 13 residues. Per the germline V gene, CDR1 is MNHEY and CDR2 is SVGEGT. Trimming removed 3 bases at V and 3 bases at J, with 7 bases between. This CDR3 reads CASSYRVTDTQYF. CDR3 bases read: TGTGCCAGCAGTTATCGGGTTACAGATACG.

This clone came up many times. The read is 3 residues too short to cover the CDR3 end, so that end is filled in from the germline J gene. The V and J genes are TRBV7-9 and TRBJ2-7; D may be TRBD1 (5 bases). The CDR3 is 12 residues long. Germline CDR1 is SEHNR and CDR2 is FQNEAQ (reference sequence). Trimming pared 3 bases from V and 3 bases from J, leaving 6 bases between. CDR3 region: CASSFQGYEQYF. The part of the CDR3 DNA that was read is TGTGCCAGCAGCTTCCAGGGCTACGAG. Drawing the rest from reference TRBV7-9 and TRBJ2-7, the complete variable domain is DTGVSQNPRHKITKRGQNVTFRCDPISEHNRLYWYRQTLGQGPEFLTYFQNEAQLEKSRLLSDRFSAERPKGSFSTLEIQRTEQGDSAMYLCASSFQGYEQYFGPGTRLTVT.

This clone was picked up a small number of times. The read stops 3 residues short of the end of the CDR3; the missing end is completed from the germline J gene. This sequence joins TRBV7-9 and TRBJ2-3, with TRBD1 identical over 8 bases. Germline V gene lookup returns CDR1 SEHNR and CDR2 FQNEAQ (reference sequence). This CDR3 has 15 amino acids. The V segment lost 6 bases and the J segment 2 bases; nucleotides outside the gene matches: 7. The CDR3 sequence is CASRLRQGATDTQYF. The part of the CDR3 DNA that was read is TGTGCCAGCAGGCTAAGGCAGGGGGCCACAGATACG.

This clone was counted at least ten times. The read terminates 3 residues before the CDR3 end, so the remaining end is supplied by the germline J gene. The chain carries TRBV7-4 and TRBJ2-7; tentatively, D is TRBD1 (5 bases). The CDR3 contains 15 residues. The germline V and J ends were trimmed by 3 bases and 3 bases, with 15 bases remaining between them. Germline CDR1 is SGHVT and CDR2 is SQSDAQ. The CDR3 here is CASSFPAGIIYEQYF. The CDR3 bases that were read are TGTGCCAGCAGCTTTCCGGCAGGGATAATCTACGAG.

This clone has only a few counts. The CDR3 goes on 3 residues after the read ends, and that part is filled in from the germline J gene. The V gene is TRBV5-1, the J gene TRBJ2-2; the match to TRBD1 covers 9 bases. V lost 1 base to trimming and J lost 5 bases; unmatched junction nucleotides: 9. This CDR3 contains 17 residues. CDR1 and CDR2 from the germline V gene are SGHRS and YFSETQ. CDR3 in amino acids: CASSLTGGAYSTGELFF. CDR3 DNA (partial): TGCGCCAGCAGCTTGACAGGGGGCGCTTACTCAACCGGGGAG.

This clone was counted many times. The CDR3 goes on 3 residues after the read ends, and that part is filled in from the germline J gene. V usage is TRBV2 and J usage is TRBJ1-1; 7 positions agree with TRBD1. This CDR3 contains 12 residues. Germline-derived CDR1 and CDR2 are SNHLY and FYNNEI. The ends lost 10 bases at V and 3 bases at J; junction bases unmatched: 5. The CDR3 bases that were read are TGTGCCAAAGACAGGGTTGACACTGAA. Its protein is CAKDRVDTE. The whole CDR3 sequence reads CAKDRVDTEAFF.

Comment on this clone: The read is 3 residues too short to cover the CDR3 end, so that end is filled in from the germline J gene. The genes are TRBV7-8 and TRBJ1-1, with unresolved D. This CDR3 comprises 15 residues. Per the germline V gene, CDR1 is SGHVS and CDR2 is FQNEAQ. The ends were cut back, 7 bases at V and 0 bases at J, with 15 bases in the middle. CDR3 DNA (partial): TGTGCCAGCAACCCTTCCCTGGGCTTGAACACTGAA. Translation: CASNPSLGLNTE. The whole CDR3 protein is CASNPSLGLNTEAFF.

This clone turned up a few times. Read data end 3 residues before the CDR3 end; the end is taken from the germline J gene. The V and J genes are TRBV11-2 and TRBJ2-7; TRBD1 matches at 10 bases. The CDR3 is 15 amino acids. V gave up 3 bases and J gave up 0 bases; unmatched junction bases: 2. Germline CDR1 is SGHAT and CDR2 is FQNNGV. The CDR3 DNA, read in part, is TGTGCCAGCAGCTTTTGGGACAGGGGCTCCTACGAG. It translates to CASSFWDRGSYE. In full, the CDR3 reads CASSFWDRGSYEQYF.

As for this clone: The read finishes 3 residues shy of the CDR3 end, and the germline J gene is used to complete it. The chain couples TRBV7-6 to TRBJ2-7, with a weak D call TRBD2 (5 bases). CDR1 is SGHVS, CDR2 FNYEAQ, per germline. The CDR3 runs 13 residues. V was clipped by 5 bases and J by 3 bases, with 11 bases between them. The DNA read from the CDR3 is TGTGCCAGCAGCCCCCCGGGGTTCTACGAG. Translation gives CASSPPGFYE. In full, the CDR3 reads CASSPPGFYEQYF.

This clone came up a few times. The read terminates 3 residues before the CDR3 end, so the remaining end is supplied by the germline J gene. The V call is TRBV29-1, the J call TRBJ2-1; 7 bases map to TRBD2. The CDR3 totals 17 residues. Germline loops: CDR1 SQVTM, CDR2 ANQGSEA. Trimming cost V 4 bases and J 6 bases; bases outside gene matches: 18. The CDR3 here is CSVGGGGRSRWGNEQFF. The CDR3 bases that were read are TGCAGCGTTGGGGGCGGGGGACGATCAAGATGGGGCAATGAG.